One sample yielded the 30 T cell receptor beta chains listed below, sequenced in a study of cytomegalovirus exposure and HLA in healthy donors. PCR used 60 Vbeta primers and 13 Jbeta primers. TCRdb's table, derived via immunoSEQ multiplex PCR, lists solely in-frame clones and lacks some. This sample contains 70,000 to 80,000 clones. The sample taken for sequencing was PBMCs. These receptors all stem from a middle-aged man in good health and CMV-seronegative.

As for this clone: The junction differs from germline at one of its ends, possibly a read error. The chain couples TRBV6-6 to TRBJ2-7, with 7 bases lining up with TRBD1. This CDR3 has 12 residues. From germline, CDR1 is MNHNY and CDR2 SVGAGI (reference sequence). CDR3 bases: TGTGCCAGCAGCCGGGACAGCTACGGGCAGTACTTC. It yields the protein CASSRDSYGQYF.

The chain recombines TRBV6-1 with TRBJ1-1; unclear D gene. The length of the CDR3 is 13 residues. Trimming left V 3 bases short and J 1 base short, with 6 bases between. CDR1 MNHNS and CDR2 SASEGT come from the germline V gene. The CDR3 coding sequence is TGTGCCAGCAGTGAGGGCGAGAACACTGAAGCTTTCTTT. Translated: CASSEGENTEAFF.

The chain has TRBV19 and TRBJ2-5, with 12 positions matching TRBD2. The CDR3 is 15 residues long. V lost 5 bases and J lost 4; bases outside the gene matches: 5. Per the germline V gene, CDR1 is LNHDA and CDR2 is SQIVND (reference sequence). The CDR3 here is CASSGWTSGAETQYF. The DNA for the CDR3 is TGTGCCAGTAGTGGATGGACTAGCGGGGCAGAGACCCAGTACTTC. Combining the CDR3 with reference TRBV19 and TRBJ2-5 gives the whole variable domain DGGITQSPKYLFRKEGQNVTLSCEQNLNHDAMYWYRQDPGQGLRLIYYSQIVNDFQKGDIAEGYSVSREKKESFPLTVTSAQKNPTAFYLCASSGWTSGAETQYFGPGTRLLVL.

The chain recombines TRBV27 with TRBJ1-1; TRBD1 aligns across 9 bases. The CDR3 extends over 14 amino acids. V shed 4 bases and J 5 bases; nucleotides not matched to a gene: 5. The germline V gene encodes CDR1 MNHEY and CDR2 SMNVEV (reference sequence). In DNA form, the CDR3 reads TGTGCCAGCAGTTCCGGGGACAGGGTTACTGAAGCTTTCTTT. This sequence encodes CASSSGDRVTEAFF.

As concerns this clone: Other DNA sequences within the sample encode an identical CDR3. The chain uses TRBV6-5 and TRBJ2-7; D might be TRBD1 (6 bases). Per germline, CDR1 MNHEY and CDR2 SVGAGI. The CDR3 has 12 residues. Trimming stripped 6 bases from V and 4 bases from J, with 10 bases between. CDR3 nucleotides: TGTGCCAGCAGCCGAGGGGGTTACGAGCAGTACTTC. Protein sequence: CASSRGGYEQYF.

In DNA form, the CDR3 reads TGTGCCAGCACCCGCCCCAGCGGGGGGACCTACGAGCAGTACTTC. Its translation is CASTRPSGGTYEQYF. The V call is TRBV2, the J call TRBJ2-7; 9 bases map to TRBD2. Germline V gene data show CDR1 as SNHLY and CDR2 as FYNNEI. The CDR3 totals 15 residues. V lost 7 bases, J lost 2 bases, and 9 bases stayed unmatched.

The CDR3 sequence: CASSPISGGNEKLFF. For the CDR3, the DNA is TGCGCCAGCAGCCCAATCTCCGGGGGTAATGAAAAACTGTTTTTT. The rearrangement links TRBV4-1 to TRBJ1-4; tentative D call: TRBD1 (5 bases). CDR1 and CDR2 (germline): MGHRA, YSYEKL. CDR3 length equals 15 residues. The V end was cut by 4 bases, the J end by 4 bases, with 13 bases between.

The chain links TRBV19 to TRBJ1-1; 8 nucleotides agree with TRBD1. Germline CDR1 is LNHDA and CDR2 is SQIVND (reference sequence). This CDR3 spans 18 amino acids. V shed 1 base and J 5 bases; nucleotides not matched to a gene: 15. CDR3 in DNA: TGTGCCAGTAGTATAGGGCGTAGGACAGGGCGTATCGGAACTGAAGCTTTCTTT. Protein product: CASSIGRRTGRIGTEAFF. The variable domain in full, completed from reference TRBV19 and TRBJ1-1, reads DGGITQSPKYLFRKEGQNVTLSCEQNLNHDAMYWYRQDPGQGLRLIYYSQIVNDFQKGDIAEGYSVSREKKESFPLTVTSAQKNPTAFYLCASSIGRRTGRIGTEAFFGQGTRLTVV.

The J gene is TRBJ1-3, the V gene TRBV10-3; 7 bases agree with TRBD1. CDR1 is ENHRY, CDR2 SYGVKD, per germline. V lost 7 bases to trimming and J lost 0 bases; unmatched junction nucleotides: 18. The CDR3 is 19 amino acids. The CDR3 spells CAIISRDSQGKSSGNTIYF. CDR3 coding DNA: TGTGCCATCATTAGCCGGGACAGCCAGGGAAAGAGCTCTGGAAACACCATATATTTT.

This rearrangement joins TRBV30 to TRBJ1-2; 7 bases fit TRBD1. This CDR3 is built from 13 residues. Germline V gives CDR1 GTSNPN, CDR2 SVGIG (reference sequence). V was clipped by 4 bases and J by 3 bases; unmatched bases: 5. The CDR3 sequence is CAWTPDRDYGYTF. The DNA for the CDR3 is TGTGCCTGGACCCCAGACAGGGACTATGGCTACACCTTC. The variable domain in full, with the rest retrieved from reference TRBV30 and TRBJ1-2, is SQTIHQWPATLVQPVGSPLSLECTVEGTSNPNLYWYRQAAGRGLQLLFYSVGIGQISSEVPQNLSASRPQDRQFILSSKKLLLSDSGFYLCAWTPDRDYGYTFGSGTRLTVV.

The chain carries TRBV7-8 and TRBJ2-1; the D gene is possibly TRBD2 (5 bases). Germline CDR1 reads SGHVS; CDR2 reads FQNEAQ. V was pared by 1 base and J by 9 bases, with 10 bases between. The CDR3 covers 13 residues. Written as DNA, the CDR3 is TGTGCCAGCAGCTTAGGAGGGTACGGTGAGCAGTTCTTC. Its protein is CASSLGGYGEQFF.

This chain joins TRBV13 and TRBJ1-2; a weak D match, TRBD1 (6 bases). This CDR3 comprises 14 residues. Trimming left V 2 bases short and J 7 bases short, with 14 bases between. Germline lookup yields CDR1 PRHDT and CDR2 FYEKMQ (reference sequence). The CDR3 region is CASSLLVQGSGYTF. The CDR3 DNA reads as TGTGCCAGCAGCTTACTGGTACAGGGCTCTGGCTACACCTTC.

The chain joins TRBV29-1 to TRBJ2-5, with TRBD2 matching over 14 bases. This CDR3 is built from 16 residues. Per the germline V gene, CDR1 is SQVTM and CDR2 is ANQGSEA. V gave up 1 base and J gave up 1 base; unmatched junction bases: 2. This CDR3 reads CSVEAGTSGGQETQYF. In DNA, the CDR3 is TGCAGCGTTGAAGCCGGGACTAGCGGGGGCCAAGAGACCCAGTACTTC.

The gene calls are TRBV12-2 and TRBJ2-5; no check of the table's D call, TRBD2, against the DNA was made. TRBV12-2 is labeled a pseudogene. The CDR3 runs to 10 residues. For the CDR3, the DNA is TGTGCAAGTCCGGGAGAGACCCAGTACTTC. It is translated as CASPGETQYF.

This chain connects TRBV18 to TRBJ2-1; 8 bases match TRBD1. Germline V gene lookup returns CDR1 KGHSH and CDR2 LQKENI. The CDR3 runs to 16 residues. V was pared by 4 bases and J by 2 bases, with 7 bases of the junction left unmatched. The CDR3 DNA reads TGTGCCAGCTCACAGCCGGGACAGGAGGCCTACAATGAGCAGTTCTTC. Encoded protein: CASSQPGQEAYNEQFF. Drawing the rest from reference TRBV18 and TRBJ2-1, the complete variable domain is NAGVMQNPRHLVRRRGQEARLRCSPMKGHSHVYWYRQLPEEGLKFMVYLQKENIIDESGMPKERFSAEFPKEGPSILRIQQVVRGDSAAYFCASSQPGQEAYNEQFFGPGTRLTVL.

The chain combines TRBV14 with TRBJ1-4, with 9 bases aligning to TRBD1. V gave up 5 bases and J gave up 4 bases; unmatched junction bases: 5. CDR1 and CDR2 (germline): SGHDN, FVKESK. The length of the CDR3 is 15 residues. CDR3: CASSDTGGLNEKLFF. The CDR3 coding sequence is TGTGCCAGCAGCGACACAGGGGGCCTTAATGAAAAACTGTTTTTT.

The chain has TRBV7-9 and TRBJ1-2, with 7 bases aligning to TRBD1. Germline CDR1 reads SEHNR; CDR2 reads FQNEAQ (reference sequence). The CDR3 totals 13 residues. The junction had 11 bases not matched to a gene; V was cut back by 2 bases and J by 14 bases. This chain's CDR3 is CASSLPQDRVGTF. CDR3 sequence (DNA): TGTGCCAGCAGCTTACCCCAAGACAGGGTGGGGACCTTC.

The rearrangement joins TRBV6-6 to TRBJ1-6, with 7 nucleotides matching TRBD1. The CDR3 consists of 14 residues. With 6 bases clipped from V and 5 bases from J, the junction kept 4 bases outside the gene matches. The V gene's germline CDR1 is MNHNY and CDR2 SVGAGI (reference sequence). CDR3 sequence reads: CASRDGQDNSPLHF. The CDR3 coding sequence is TGTGCCAGCAGAGACGGACAGGATAATTCACCCCTCCACTTT.

The chain couples TRBV6-5 to TRBJ2-5, with a possible D match to TRBD1 (5 bases). The CDR3 is 15 amino acids. Germline-derived CDR1 and CDR2 are MNHEY and SVGAGI. Between the trimmed V and J ends, which lost 4 bases and 1 base, there was a span of 13 bases. The CDR3 DNA reads TGTGCCAGCAGTTCGGCCCGCGACAGCCAAGAGACCCAGTACTTC. It translates to CASSSARDSQETQYF.

The V and J genes are TRBV19 and TRBJ2-7; TRBD2 is a possible D gene (7 bases). The CDR3 is made up of 12 amino acids. Trimming removed 7 bases at V and 7 bases at J, with 14 bases between. Germline V gene lookup returns CDR1 LNHDA and CDR2 SQIVND (reference sequence). CDR3 nucleotides: TGTGCCAGTAAACAGGGAGCGGGAGAGCAGTACTTC. This sequence encodes CASKQGAGEQYF.

For the CDR3, the DNA is TGTGCCAGCAGGCGGGGACCCTACGAGCAGTACTTC. Its translation: CASRRGPYEQYF. The chain combines TRBV6-9 with TRBJ2-7; a weak D match, TRBD2 (6 bases). The length of the CDR3 is 12 residues. V lost 6 bases and J lost 2, with 8 bases in between. The germline CDR1 and CDR2 sequences are MNHGY and SVAAGI.

The chain uses TRBV7-9 and TRBJ2-6; D uncertain. The CDR3 extends over 11 amino acids. V gave up 7 bases and J gave up 13 bases, with 11 bases separating them. Germline V gene lookup returns CDR1 SEHNR and CDR2 FQNEAQ (reference sequence). CDR3 sequence (DNA): TGTGCCAGCACCCTAGGCCGGGTCCTGACTTTC. This codes for CASTLGRVLTF.

The chain uses TRBV6-1 and TRBJ2-3, with TRBD2 matching over 11 bases. This CDR3 is built from 14 residues. V was clipped by 5 bases and J by 4 bases; unmatched bases: 2. CDR1 and CDR2 (germline): MNHNS, SASEGT. The DNA for the CDR3 is TGTGCCAGCAGTTGGGGACTAGCGGCAGATACGCAGTATTTT. Protein product: CASSWGLAADTQYF.

The gene calls are TRBV30 and TRBJ1-4, with 8 bases fitting TRBD1. The V segment lost 3 bases and the J segment 1 base; nucleotides outside the gene matches: 7. Germline CDR1 is GTSNPN and CDR2 is SVGIG (reference sequence). CDR3 length: 16 amino acids. Here the CDR3 reads CAWSDFGTGTNEKLFF. CDR3 nucleotide sequence: TGTGCCTGGAGCGACTTTGGGACAGGAACTAATGAAAAACTGTTTTTT.

The chain links TRBV27 to TRBJ1-5; TRBD1 matches at 10 bases. Germline trimming cut 4 bases from V and 6 bases from J; bases unmatched to any gene: 3. The V gene's germline CDR1 is MNHEY and CDR2 SMNVEV (reference sequence). The CDR3 spans 14 residues. Here the CDR3 DNA reads TGTGCCAGCAGTTCGACAGGGGGCCCTCAGCCCCAGCATTTT. Translated, it gives CASSSTGGPQPQHF.

This rearrangement joins TRBV29-1 to TRBJ1-2; TRBD1 aligns across 8 bases. V dropped 1 base and J dropped 0; count of bases not matched to a gene: 4. The CDR3 covers 15 residues. Germline V gene sequence: CDR1 SQVTM, CDR2 ANQGSEA. The CDR3 here is CSVEGGGQANYGYTF. CDR3 in DNA: TGCAGCGTTGAAGGGGGGGGACAGGCTAACTATGGCTACACCTTC.

V and J are TRBV18 and TRBJ1-3; 8 bases line up with TRBD1. The CDR3 runs to 16 residues. The germline gives CDR1 KGHSH, CDR2 LQKENI. The V and J ends lost 3 bases and 10 bases, in that order; junction bases with no gene match: 14. CDR3 sequence (DNA): TGTGCCAGCTCACCGGGACAGGTCGCAGCGGGTACAACCATATATTTT. Residues: CASSPGQVAAGTTIYF. Full variable domain (rest looked up from reference TRBV18 and TRBJ1-3): NAGVMQNPRHLVRRRGQEARLRCSPMKGHSHVYWYRQLPEEGLKFMVYLQKENIIDESGMPKERFSAEFPKEGPSILRIQQVVRGDSAAYFCASSPGQVAAGTTIYFGEGSWLTVV.

The chain couples TRBV5-1 to TRBJ2-6; the match to TRBD1 covers 7 bases. There are 17 residues in the CDR3. After removal of 4 bases from V and 0 bases from J, the junction contained 7 bases not matched to a gene. Germline CDR1 reads SGHRS; CDR2 reads YFSETQ. This CDR3 is CASSPTGWVSGANVLTF. CDR3 sequence (DNA): TGCGCCAGCAGCCCGACAGGGTGGGTCTCTGGGGCCAACGTCCTGACTTTC. Full variable domain (missing parts from reference TRBV5-1 and TRBJ2-6): KAGVTQTPRYLIKTRGQQVTLSCSPISGHRSVSWYQQTPGQGLQFLFEYFSETQRNKGNFPGRFSGRQFSNSRSEMNVSTLELGDSALYLCASSPTGWVSGANVLTFGAGSRLTVL.

V is TRBV18 and J is TRBJ1-2; a possible D gene is TRBD1 (6 bases). Germline-derived CDR1 and CDR2 are KGHSH and LQKENI. Trimming removed 3 bases from V and 4 bases from J, with 15 bases in between. The CDR3 has 15 amino acids. This CDR3 is CASSPTLQGSYGYTF. The DNA for the CDR3 is TGTGCCAGCTCACCTACACTACAGGGTTCCTATGGCTACACCTTC.

This chain links TRBV28 with TRBJ2-7; TRBD1 matches 9 bases. Trimming at V came to 5 bases and at J to 3 bases, leaving 8 bases not matched to a gene. From germline, CDR1 is MDHEN and CDR2 SYDVKM. The CDR3 is 15 amino acids. CDR3 loop: CASSHIPGQGYEQYF. The CDR3 DNA is TGTGCCAGCAGTCATATACCGGGACAGGGCTACGAGCAGTACTTC.